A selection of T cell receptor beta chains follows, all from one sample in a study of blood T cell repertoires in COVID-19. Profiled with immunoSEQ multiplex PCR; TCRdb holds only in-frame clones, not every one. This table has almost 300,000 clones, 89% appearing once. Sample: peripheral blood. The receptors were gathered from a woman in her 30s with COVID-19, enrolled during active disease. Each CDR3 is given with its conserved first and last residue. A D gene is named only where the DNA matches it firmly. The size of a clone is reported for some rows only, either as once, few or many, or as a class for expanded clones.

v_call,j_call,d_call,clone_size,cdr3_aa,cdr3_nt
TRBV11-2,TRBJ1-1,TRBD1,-,CASSHSDRGAGKTEAFF,TGTGCCAGCAGCCATTCGGACAGGGGTGCCGGGAAAACTGAAGCTTTCTTT
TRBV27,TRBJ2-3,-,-,CASSLSLGNTQYF,TGTGCCAGCAGTTTATCGCTCGGGAATACGCAGTATTTT
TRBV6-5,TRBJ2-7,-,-,CASSYDWGPNIKQYF,TGTGCCAGCAGTTACGATTGGGGCCCAAATATCAAGCAGTACTTC
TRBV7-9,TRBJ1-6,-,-,CASSLEGGRISPLHF,TGTGCCAGCAGCTTAGAAGGGGGTCGGATTTCACCCCTCCACTTT
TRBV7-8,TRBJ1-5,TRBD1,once,CASAGTGVVDGNQPQHF,TGTGCTAGCGCCGGGACAGGGGTTGTGGATGGCAATCAGCCCCAGCATTTT
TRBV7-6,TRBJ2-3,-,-,CASSPDGGGRTDTQYF,TGTGCCAGCAGCCCTGATGGAGGGGGCCGCACAGATACGCAGTATTTT
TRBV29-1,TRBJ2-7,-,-,CSVGVGTLYEQYF,TGCAGCGTTGGAGTGGGGACTCTCTACGAGCAGTACTTC
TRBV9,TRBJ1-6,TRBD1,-,CASSLRGAGGSSPLHF,TGTGCCAGCAGCCTAAGGGGGGCAGGGGGCAGTTCACCCCTCCACTTT
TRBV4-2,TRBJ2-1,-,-,CASSQVTGFYNEQFF,TGTGCCAGCAGCCAAGTAACGGGGTTCTACAATGAGCAGTTCTTC
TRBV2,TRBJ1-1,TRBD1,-,CASSGDREFGNTEAFF,TGTGCCAGCAGTGGGGACAGGGAGTTTGGGAACACTGAAGCTTTCTTT
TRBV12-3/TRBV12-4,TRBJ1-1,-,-,CASSLMNTEAFF,TGTGCCAGCAGCCTAATGAACACTGAAGCTTTCTTT
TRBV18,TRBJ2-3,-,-,CASSPDAIVRERGQYF,TGTGCCAGCTCACCGGATGCCATCGTCAGGGAACGTGGGCAGTATTTT
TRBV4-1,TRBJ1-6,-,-,CASSPEAGVGSPLHF,TGCGCCAGCAGTCCGGAGGCGGGGGTGGGCTCACCCCTCCACTTT
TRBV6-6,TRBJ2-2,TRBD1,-,CASRIRDRVGSGELFF,TGTGCCAGCAGAATCCGGGACAGGGTAGGATCCGGGGAGCTGTTTTTT
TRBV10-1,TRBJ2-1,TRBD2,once,CASSGSPGTSGGLDPSSYNEQFF,TGCGCCAGCAGTGGCTCGCCCGGGACTAGCGGGGGGCTAGACCCTAGCTCCTACAATGAGCAGTTCTTC
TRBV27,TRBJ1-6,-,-,CASSLAYSYNSPLHF,TGTGCCAGCAGTTTGGCGTACAGTTATAATTCACCCCTCCACTTT
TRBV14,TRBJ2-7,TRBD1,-,CASSQPGQGSYEQYF,TGTGCCAGCAGCCAACCCGGACAGGGATCCTACGAGCAGTACTTC
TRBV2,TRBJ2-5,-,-,CASSEAGTSRETQYF,TGTGCCAGCAGTGAAGCAGGAACTAGTAGGGAGACCCAGTACTTC
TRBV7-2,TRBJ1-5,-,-,CASSLERDQPQHF,TGTGCCAGCAGCTTAGAGCGCGATCAGCCCCAGCATTTT
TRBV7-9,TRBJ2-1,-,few,CASSLAAGPDNEQFF,TGTGCCAGCAGCTTAGCGGCAGGCCCCGACAATGAGCAGTTCTTC
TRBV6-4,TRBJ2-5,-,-,CASSANRDETQYF,TGTGCCAGCAGTGCTAACAGGGATGAGACCCAGTACTTC
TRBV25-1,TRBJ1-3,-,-,CASSPSPGVAPRGTIYF,TGTGCCAGCAGTCCCTCGCCAGGGGTTGCCCCGCGCGGCACCATATATTTT
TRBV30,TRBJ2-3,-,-,CAWVRPSTDTQYF,TGTGCCTGGGTCAGGCCGAGCACAGATACGCAGTATTTT
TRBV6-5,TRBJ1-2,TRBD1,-,CASSYSGTDPYGYTF,TGTGCCAGCAGTTACTCAGGGACAGATCCTTATGGCTACACCTTC
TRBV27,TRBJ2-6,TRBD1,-,CASSTRDRAGSGANVLTF,TGTGCCAGCAGTACCCGGGACAGGGCGGGTTCTGGGGCCAACGTCCTGACTTTC
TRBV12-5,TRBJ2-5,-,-,CASGLVGSADFGETQYF,TGTGCTAGTGGTTTGGTAGGTTCGGCGGACTTTGGAGAGACCCAGTACTTC
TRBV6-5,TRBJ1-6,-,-,CASTNLAGGNSPLHF,TGTGCCAGCACAAACCTCGCGGGAGGTAATTCACCCCTCCACTTT
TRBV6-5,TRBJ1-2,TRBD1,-,CASIPDRGHGYTF,TGTGCCAGCATCCCGGACAGGGGGCACGGCTACACCTTC
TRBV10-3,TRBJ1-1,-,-,CAIRKGVGNTEAFF,TGTGCCATCAGAAAGGGGGTAGGAAACACTGAAGCTTTCTTT
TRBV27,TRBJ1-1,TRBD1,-,CASSLRGGAGNTEAFF,TGTGCCAGCAGTTTGCGAGGGGGCGCAGGAAACACTGAAGCTTTCTTT
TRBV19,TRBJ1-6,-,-,CASSPGWRRSSYNSPLHF,TGTGCCAGTAGTCCTGGCTGGAGACGCAGCTCCTATAATTCACCCCTCCACTTT
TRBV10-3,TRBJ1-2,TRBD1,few,CAISPTGTDRYGYTF,TGTGCCATCAGCCCCACCGGGACAGATCGCTATGGCTACACCTTC
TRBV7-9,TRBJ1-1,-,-,CASSVYSATEAFF,TGTGCCAGCAGCGTTTACAGTGCCACTGAAGCTTTCTTT
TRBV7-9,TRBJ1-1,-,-,CASSLWQDTEAFF,TGTGCCAGCAGCTTGTGGCAGGACACTGAAGCTTTCTTT
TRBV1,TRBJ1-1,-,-,CTSSQGGTGVLFAEAFF,TGCACCAGCAGCCAAGGGGGGACAGGTGTCCTTTTCGCTGAAGCTTTCTTT
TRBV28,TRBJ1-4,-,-,CASNPGVGVREKLFF,TGTGCCAGCAACCCAGGGGTTGGGGTTCGTGAAAAACTGTTTTTT
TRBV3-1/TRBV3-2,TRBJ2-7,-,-,CASRHRNDEQYF,TGTGCCAGCAGGCACAGGAACGACGAGCAGTACTTC
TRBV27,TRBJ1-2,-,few,CASSFAQGYGYTF,TGTGCCAGCAGTTTTGCCCAGGGCTATGGCTACACCTTC
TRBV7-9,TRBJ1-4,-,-,CASSPDSDLFF,TGTGCCAGCAGCCCGGACAGTGATTTGTTTTTT
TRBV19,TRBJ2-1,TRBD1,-,CASRRDRGRYEQFF,TGTGCCAGTAGACGGGACAGGGGAAGGTATGAGCAGTTCTTC
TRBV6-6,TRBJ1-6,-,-,CATPGARSLRNSPLHF,TGTGCCACCCCAGGGGCAAGGTCCCTTCGGAATTCACCCCTCCACTTT
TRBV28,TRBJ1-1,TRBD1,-,CASRKRQGARLAEAFF,TGTGCCAGCAGGAAACGACAGGGGGCGAGGTTGGCTGAAGCTTTCTTT
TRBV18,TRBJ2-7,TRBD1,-,CASSPQGTGGSYEQYF,TGTGCCAGCTCACCCCAGGGGACAGGGGGCTCCTACGAGCAGTACTTC
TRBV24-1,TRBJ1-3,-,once,CATSDPSEDSGNTIYF,TGTGCCACCAGTGACCCCAGTGAGGACTCTGGAAACACCATATATTTT
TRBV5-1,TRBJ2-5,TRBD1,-,CASSSDRVKETQYF,TGCGCCAGCAGTTCGGACAGGGTCAAAGAGACCCAGTACTTC
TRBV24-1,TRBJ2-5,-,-,CATSDPNRDLTVPQETQYF,TGTGCCACCAGTGACCCGAACAGGGATCTAACGGTCCCCCAAGAGACCCAGTACTTC